Following are 10 T cell receptor beta chains from one sample sequenced in a study of T cell repertoires in cytomegalovirus infection. Their target antigens are unknown. TCRdb used MiXCR to reprocess the reads, holding one entry per CDR3 protein. The sample lists hundreds of thousands of distinct CDR3 sequences, roughly 33% occurring once. This specimen was cultured PBMCs, taken from culture after CMV antigen stimulation. Source of these receptors: a human donor in good health (CMV status not recorded). Some clones in this sample may be carry-over from other donors' samples.

In this sample, this clonotype turned up a few times. The V and J genes are TRBV4-3 and TRBJ1-3, with D unclear. The V gene's germline CDR1 is LGHNA and CDR2 YSLEER. This CDR3 spans 17 amino acids. The V gene lost 0 bases and the J gene lost 0 bases, with 12 bases spanning the gap. CDR3 bases: TGCGCCAGCAGCCAAGAGCCCCGAGTGGACTCTGGAAACACCATATATTTT. Protein product: CASSQEPRVDSGNTIYF.

This clonotype was detected a few times. V gene TRBV7-2 combines with J gene TRBJ1-6; D remains ambiguous. This CDR3 is built from 14 residues. Germline CDR1 reads SGHTA; CDR2 reads FQGNSA. The V gene lost 1 base and the J gene lost 7 bases, with 8 bases spanning the gap. CDR3 loop: CASSLDSVNSPLHF. Here the CDR3 DNA reads TGTGCCAGCAGCTTAGATTCGGTCAATTCACCCCTCCACTTT.

This chain links TRBV5-1 with TRBJ2-2; a weak D match, TRBD2 (7 bases). V lost 3 bases, J lost 3 bases, and 9 bases lay in between. In germline, CDR1 is SGHRS, CDR2 YFSETQ. The CDR3 is made up of 14 amino acids. CDR3 residues: CASSWGGDTGELFF. CDR3 DNA sequence: TGCGCCAGCAGCTGGGGGGGCGACACCGGGGAGCTGTTTTTT.

The chain links TRBV7-4 to TRBJ2-5; 9 positions match TRBD1. The CDR3 contains 17 residues. Germline CDR1 reads SGHVT; CDR2 reads SQSDAQ. J gave up 1 base and V 5 bases, and 11 bases lay outside the gene matches. CDR3 in DNA: TGTGCCAGCAGCCCCAAAGGAGGACAGGGGCCCCAAGAGACCCAGTACTTC. Translated, it gives CASSPKGGQGPQETQYF.

The V call is TRBV12-5, the J call TRBJ1-1, with 7 bases lining up with TRBD1. After removal of 2 bases from V and 8 bases from J, the junction contained 5 bases not matched to a gene. CDR1 and CDR2 (germline): LGHNT, FRNRAP. The CDR3 loop spans 13 amino acids. CDR3 sequence (DNA): TGTGCTAGTGGTTTGCGGACAGGACTAGAAGCTTTCTTT. Protein: CASGLRTGLEAFF.

The chain has TRBV7-9 and TRBJ2-1, with D perhaps given as TRBD1 or TRBD2 (5 bases each). CDR1 SEHNR and CDR2 FQNEAQ come from the germline V gene (reference sequence). Trimming left V 5 bases short and J 7 bases short, with 18 bases between. The CDR3 runs 15 residues. Here the CDR3 reads CASSEGPFWGNEQFF. CDR3 bases: TGTGCCAGCAGCGAAGGACCCTTTTGGGGGAATGAGCAGTTCTTC.

A few counts support this clonotype. The chain couples TRBV5-5 to TRBJ2-1; the match to TRBD2 covers 12 bases. CDR1 and CDR2 from the germline V gene are SGHKS and YYEKEE (reference sequence). V trimming: 2 bases; J trimming: 4 bases; junction bases outside the gene matches: 10. The CDR3 spans 18 residues. Here the CDR3 DNA reads TGTGCCAGCAGCTTAAGACTAGCGGGAGCGATACGGTACAATGAGCAGTTCTTC. This encodes CASSLRLAGAIRYNEQFF.

In its sample, this clonotype was seen many times. The V call is TRBV7-2, the J call TRBJ2-3; D may be TRBD1 or TRBD2 (5 bases each). Germline V gives CDR1 SGHTA, CDR2 FQGNSA. The CDR3 spans 18 residues. Deletions cut 1 base from V and 0 bases from J, with 17 bases between. CDR3 nucleotides: TGTGCCAGCAGCTTAGTTGTGTTACGGGGCTCTAGCACAGATACGCAGTATTTT. Translation: CASSLVVLRGSSTDTQYF.

This clonotype was observed a handful of times. The rearrangement uses TRBV12-3 or TRBV12-4 and TRBJ2-3; D uncertain. With 6 bases removed from V and 6 bases from J, the gap between germline ends came to 13 bases. CDR3 length equals 13 residues. The CDR3 loop reads CASSVAVPDTQYF. The CDR3 DNA reads as TGTGCCAGCAGCGTCGCAGTCCCTGATACGCAGTATTTT.

The sample holds a few counts of this clonotype. The CDR3 spells CASRRPGQGSGANVLTF. The CDR3 bases are TGTGCCAGCAGACGACCGGGACAGGGCTCTGGGGCCAACGTCCTGACTTTC. The chain carries TRBV7-2 and TRBJ2-6; the match to TRBD1 covers 9 bases. V dropped 6 bases and J dropped 0; count of bases not matched to a gene: 6. This CDR3 comprises 17 residues. Germline lookup yields CDR1 SGHTA and CDR2 FQGNSA.